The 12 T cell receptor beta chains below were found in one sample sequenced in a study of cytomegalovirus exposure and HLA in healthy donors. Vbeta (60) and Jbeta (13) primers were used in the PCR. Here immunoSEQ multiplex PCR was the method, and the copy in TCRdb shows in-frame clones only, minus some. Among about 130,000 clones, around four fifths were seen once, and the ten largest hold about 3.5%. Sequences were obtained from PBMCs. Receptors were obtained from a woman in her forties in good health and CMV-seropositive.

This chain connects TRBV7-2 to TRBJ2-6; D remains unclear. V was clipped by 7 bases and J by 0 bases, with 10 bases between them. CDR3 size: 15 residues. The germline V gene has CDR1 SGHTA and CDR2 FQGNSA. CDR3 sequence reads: CASNRLSSGANVLTF. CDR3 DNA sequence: TGTGCCAGCAACCGGTTAAGCTCTGGGGCCAACGTCCTGACTTTC.

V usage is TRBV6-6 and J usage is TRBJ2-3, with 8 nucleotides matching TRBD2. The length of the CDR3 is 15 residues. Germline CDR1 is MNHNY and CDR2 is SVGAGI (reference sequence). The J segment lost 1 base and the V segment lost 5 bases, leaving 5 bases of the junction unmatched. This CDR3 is CASSHAAGGTDTQYF. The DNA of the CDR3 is TGTGCCAGCAGTCACGCAGCGGGAGGCACAGATACGCAGTATTTT.

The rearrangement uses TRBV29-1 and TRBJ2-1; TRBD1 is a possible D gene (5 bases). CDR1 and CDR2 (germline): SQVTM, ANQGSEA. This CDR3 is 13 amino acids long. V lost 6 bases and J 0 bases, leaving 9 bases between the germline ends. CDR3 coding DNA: TGCAGCGTGACAGTGACCTCCTACAATGAGCAGTTCTTC. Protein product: CSVTVTSYNEQFF.

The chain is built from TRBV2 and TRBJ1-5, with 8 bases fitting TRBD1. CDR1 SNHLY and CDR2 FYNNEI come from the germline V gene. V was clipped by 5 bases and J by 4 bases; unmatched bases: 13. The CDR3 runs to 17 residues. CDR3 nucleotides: TGTGCCAGCAGTTCTGGACAGGGTCTAAGGAATAATCAGCCCCAGCATTTT. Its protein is CASSSGQGLRNNQPQHF.

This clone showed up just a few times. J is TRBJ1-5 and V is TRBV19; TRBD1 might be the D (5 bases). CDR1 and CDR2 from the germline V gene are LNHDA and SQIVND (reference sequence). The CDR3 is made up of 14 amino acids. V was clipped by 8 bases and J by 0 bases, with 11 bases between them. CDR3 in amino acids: CASANTGSNQPQHF. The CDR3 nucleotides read TGTGCCAGTGCCAACACAGGTAGCAATCAGCCCCAGCATTTT. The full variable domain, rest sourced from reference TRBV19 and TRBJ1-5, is DGGITQSPKYLFRKEGQNVTLSCEQNLNHDAMYWYRQDPGQGLRLIYYSQIVNDFQKGDIAEGYSVSREKKESFPLTVTSAQKNPTAFYLCASANTGSNQPQHFGDGTRLSIL.

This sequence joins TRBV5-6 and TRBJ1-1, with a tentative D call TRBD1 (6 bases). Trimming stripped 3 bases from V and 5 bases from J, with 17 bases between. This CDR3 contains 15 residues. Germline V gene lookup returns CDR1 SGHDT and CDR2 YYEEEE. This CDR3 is CASSWGTGRQTEAFF. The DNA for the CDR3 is TGTGCCAGCAGCTGGGGAACAGGGCGCCAGACTGAAGCTTTCTTT.

CDR3 DNA sequence: TGTGCCAGCAGCTTGGGACAGGGAAAAGGACCCTACAATGAGCAGTTCTTC. Translated: CASSLGQGKGPYNEQFF. The chain employs TRBV5-8 and TRBJ2-1; 7 bases match TRBD1. The CDR3 is made up of 17 amino acids. V lost 0 bases, J lost 2 bases, and 8 bases stayed unmatched. Looked up from germline, CDR1 is SGHTS and CDR2 is YDEGEE.

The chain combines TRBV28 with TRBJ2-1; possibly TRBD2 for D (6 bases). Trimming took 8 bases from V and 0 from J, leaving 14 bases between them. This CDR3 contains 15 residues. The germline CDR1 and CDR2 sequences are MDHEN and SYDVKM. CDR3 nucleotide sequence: TGTGCCAGCCTCAATCGGGGGAGCTCCTACAATGAGCAGTTCTTC. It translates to CASLNRGSSYNEQFF.

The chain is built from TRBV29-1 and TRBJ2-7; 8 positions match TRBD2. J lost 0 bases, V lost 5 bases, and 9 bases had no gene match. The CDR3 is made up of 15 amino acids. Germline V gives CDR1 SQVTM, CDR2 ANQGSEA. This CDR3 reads CSVLTLTSVSYEQYF. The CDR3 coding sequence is TGCAGCGTTCTAACTCTGACTAGCGTCTCCTACGAGCAGTACTTC.

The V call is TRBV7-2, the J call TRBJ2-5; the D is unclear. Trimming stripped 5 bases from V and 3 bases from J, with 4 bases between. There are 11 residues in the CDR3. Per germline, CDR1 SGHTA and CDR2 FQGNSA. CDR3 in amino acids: CASSIEETQYF. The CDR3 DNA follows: TGTGCCAGCAGCATCGAAGAGACCCAGTACTTC.

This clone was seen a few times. CDR3 nucleotides: TGTGCCAGCAGCTTAGCGGGCAGAACCTACGAGCAGTACTTC. Translation: CASSLAGRTYEQYF. This sequence joins TRBV7-2 and TRBJ2-7, with D hard to call. The CDR3 has 14 amino acids. Germline values: CDR1 SGHTA, CDR2 FQGNSA. V gave up 0 bases and J gave up 2 bases, with 8 bases separating them. The full variable domain, rest sourced from reference TRBV7-2 and TRBJ2-7, is GAGVSQSPSNKVTEKGKDVELRCDPISGHTALYWYRQSLGQGLEFLIYFQGNSAPDKSGLPSDRFSAERTGGSVSTLTIQRTQQEDSAVYLCASSLAGRTYEQYFGPGTRLTVT.

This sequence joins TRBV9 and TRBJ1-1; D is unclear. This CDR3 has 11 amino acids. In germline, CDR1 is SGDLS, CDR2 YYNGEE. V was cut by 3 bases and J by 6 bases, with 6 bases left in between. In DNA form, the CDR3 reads TGTGCCAGCAGCGGAGGCCCTGAAGCTTTCTTT. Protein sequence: CASSGGPEAFF.